The 17 T cell receptor beta chains presented below share a single source sample, sequenced in a study of CD8 T cells in Susac syndrome (dated by TCRdb to between 2018 and 2020). Library preparation employed the immunoSEQ multiplex PCR assay. RNA was extracted using the RNeasy kit, and about 0.45 to 1 ug of the RNA was reverse transcribed with random hexamers. TCRdb handled the public reads itself, with Q25 trimming in fastp and clone calling in MiXCR, and kept productive beta chains. Identical CDR3 proteins give one entry, which carries the most common genes and DNA. This sample comprises some 150,000 distinct CDR3 sequences, roughly 95% of them detected only once. 0.15% of the sample belongs to the ten largest clones. The specimen sequenced was CD8+ T cells from PBMCs. The receptors stem from a human donor with multiple sclerosis.

The rearrangement joins TRBV3-1 to TRBJ2-3; no firm D call. Germline V gene lookup returns CDR1 LGHDT and CDR2 YNNKEL (reference sequence). Trimming took 0 bases from V and 3 from J, leaving 1 base between them. The CDR3 has 12 residues. The CDR3 here is CASSQETDTQYF. The CDR3 nucleotides are TGTGCCAGCAGCCAAGAAACAGATACGCAGTATTTT.

The rearrangement joins TRBV9 to TRBJ2-7; TRBD1 matches at 9 bases. Trimming cost V 6 bases and J 5 bases; bases outside gene matches: 12. Germline loops: CDR1 SGDLS, CDR2 YYNGEE. The CDR3 sequence is 15 residues long. The CDR3 sequence is CASTPSGTGRDEQYF. The CDR3 region has the DNA TGTGCCAGCACCCCCTCCGGGACAGGGAGGGACGAGCAGTACTTC.

The rearrangement links TRBV19 to TRBJ1-1; TRBD1 matches at 9 bases. Germline V lookup: CDR1 LNHDA, CDR2 SQIVND (reference sequence). Germline trimming cut 2 bases from V and 12 bases from J; bases unmatched to any gene: 13. The CDR3 has 15 residues. The CDR3 coding sequence is TGTGCCAGTAGTATACAGCCCTCCGGACAGGGGCGGACTTTCTTT. This gives the protein CASSIQPSGQGRTFF.

V gene TRBV5-1 combines with J gene TRBJ1-1; D uncertain. Looked up from germline, CDR1 is SGHRS and CDR2 is YFSETQ. The length of the CDR3 is 12 residues. V lost 4 bases, J lost 1 base, and 5 bases lay in between. The CDR3 here is CASSLKNTEAFF. The CDR3 region has the DNA TGCGCCAGCAGCCTCAAGAACACTGAAGCTTTCTTT. The whole variable domain, filled in from reference TRBV5-1 and TRBJ1-1, reads KAGVTQTPRYLIKTRGQQVTLSCSPISGHRSVSWYQQTPGQGLQFLFEYFSETQRNKGNFPGRFSGRQFSNSRSEMNVSTLELGDSALYLCASSLKNTEAFFGQGTRLTVV.

This CDR3 is CALSEVNEQFF. The CDR3 nucleotides are TGTGCCTTATCTGAGGTGAATGAGCAGTTCTTC. The chain is built from TRBV30 and TRBJ2-1, with D unclear. Germline lookup yields CDR1 GTSNPN and CDR2 SVGIG (reference sequence). CDR3 length: 11 residues. Trimming shortened V by 7 bases and J by 7 bases, and 11 bases separated the two germline ends.

The chain links TRBV11-1 to TRBJ2-1, with D perhaps matching TRBD1 or TRBD2 (5 bases each). CDR1 and CDR2 from the germline V gene are SGHAT and FQDESV (reference sequence). There are 16 residues in the CDR3. Between the trimmed V and J ends, which lost 5 bases and 2 bases, there was a span of 16 bases. CDR3 bases: TGTGCCAGCAGCCCCCGGGACGGTAAGGCCTACAATGAGCAGTTCTTC. It yields the protein CASSPRDGKAYNEQFF.

The rearrangement uses TRBV20-1 and TRBJ2-7; 11 bases are a match to TRBD2. V shed 4 bases, J shed 1 base, and the junction held 3 bases outside the gene matches. Germline V gene sequence: CDR1 DFQATT, CDR2 SNEGSKA (reference sequence). There are 14 residues in the CDR3. CDR3 residues: CSAILAGVSYEQYF. The CDR3 nucleotides read TGCAGTGCTATACTAGCGGGGGTGTCCTACGAGCAGTACTTC.

This clonotype was counted once. The chain links TRBV15 to TRBJ2-3; TRBD2 is a possible D gene (6 bases). Trimming took 8 bases from V and 1 from J, leaving 13 bases between them. CDR1 LNHNV and CDR2 YYDKDF come from the germline V gene (reference sequence). The CDR3 is made up of 14 amino acids. The CDR3 spells CATGGAARTDTQYF. The CDR3 DNA follows: TGTGCCACCGGAGGGGCAGCTCGCACAGATACGCAGTATTTT.

The rearrangement joins TRBV19 to TRBJ1-2, with D possibly being TRBD1 (5 bases). The germline CDR1 and CDR2 sequences are LNHDA and SQIVND (reference sequence). V was pared by 3 bases and J by 5 bases, with 10 bases between. The CDR3 has 13 amino acids. CDR3 coding DNA: TGTGCCAGTAGTATTGGGACGGATTATGGCTACACCTTC. It is translated as CASSIGTDYGYTF.

The chain links TRBV7-9 to TRBJ1-3; a weak D match, TRBD1 (5 bases). This CDR3 is 16 amino acids long. V lost 0 bases and J 6 bases, leaving 15 bases between the germline ends. The V gene's germline CDR1 is SEHNR and CDR2 FQNEAQ (reference sequence). CDR3 region: CASSLATGPTANTIYF. CDR3 in DNA: TGTGCCAGCAGCTTAGCTACAGGCCCCACGGCAAACACCATATATTTT. The complete variable domain, with remaining parts taken from reference TRBV7-9 and TRBJ1-3, reads DTGVSQNPRHKITKRGQNVTFRCDPISEHNRLYWYRQTLGQGPEFLTYFQNEAQLEKSRLLSDRFSAERPKGSFSTLEIQRTEQGDSAMYLCASSLATGPTANTIYFGEGSWLTVV.

V and J are TRBV7-9 and TRBJ2-7; D uncertain. V was trimmed by 5 bases and J by 7 bases, leaving 18 bases between them. The germline gives CDR1 SEHNR, CDR2 FQNEAQ (reference sequence). The CDR3 is made up of 14 amino acids. Here the CDR3 DNA reads TGTGCCAGCAGCCCGCAACCTCCCTCAATAGAGCAGTACTTC. Translation: CASSPQPPSIEQYF. The entire variable domain, with the rest obtained from reference TRBV7-9 and TRBJ2-7, is as follows: DTGVSQNPRHKITKRGQNVTFRCDPISEHNRLYWYRQTLGQGPEFLTYFQNEAQLEKSRLLSDRFSAERPKGSFSTLEIQRTEQGDSAMYLCASSPQPPSIEQYFGPGTRLTVT.

This clonotype was seen just once. V is TRBV20-1 and J is TRBJ2-1; TRBD1 agrees at 10 bases. J lost 9 bases, V lost 8 bases, and 10 bases had no gene match. This CDR3 has 13 residues. CDR1 is DFQATT and CDR2 is SNEGSKA in the germline V gene (reference sequence). The CDR3 sequence is CSPLDRGRAEQFF. The CDR3 DNA reads as TGCAGTCCGTTGGACAGGGGGAGGGCTGAGCAGTTCTTC.

This chain links TRBV30 with TRBJ2-3, with 14 bases matching TRBD2. After removal of 3 bases from V and 6 bases from J, the junction contained 5 bases not matched to a gene. Per the germline V gene, CDR1 is GTSNPN and CDR2 is SVGIG (reference sequence). The CDR3 totals 15 residues. The chain's CDR3 is CAWSPTSGGADTQYF. CDR3 bases: TGTGCCTGGAGCCCGACTAGCGGGGGGGCGGATACGCAGTATTTT.

V usage is TRBV30 and J usage is TRBJ2-3; no firm D call. Germline lookup yields CDR1 GTSNPN and CDR2 SVGIG (reference sequence). The V gene lost 0 bases and the J gene lost 6 bases, with 4 bases spanning the gap. The CDR3 covers 11 residues. This chain's CDR3 is CAWSVPDTQYF. The CDR3 nucleotides read TGTGCCTGGAGTGTCCCCGATACGCAGTATTTT. Complete variable domain (other parts from reference TRBV30 and TRBJ2-3): SQTIHQWPATLVQPVGSPLSLECTVEGTSNPNLYWYRQAAGRGLQLLFYSVGIGQISSEVPQNLSASRPQDRQFILSSKKLLLSDSGFYLCAWSVPDTQYFGPGTRLTVL.

This sequence joins TRBV6-1 and TRBJ2-1; 9 bases match TRBD2. V lost 1 base, J lost 8 bases, and 6 bases stayed unmatched. Germline values: CDR1 MNHNS, CDR2 SASEGT. The CDR3 runs 15 residues. CDR3 sequence: CASSEEVAGVDEQFF. DNA of the CDR3: TGTGCCAGCAGTGAAGAGGTAGCGGGGGTGGATGAGCAGTTCTTC.

This clonotype came up once. The chain has TRBV29-1 and TRBJ1-1; D possibly corresponds to TRBD1 (5 bases). The CDR3 loop spans 13 amino acids. From germline, CDR1 is SQVTM and CDR2 ANQGSEA. V was shortened by 7 bases and J by 3 bases, with 15 bases between the two germline ends. CDR3 nucleotide sequence: TGCAGCGCCCCGAAAGGGGAGTACACTGAAGCTTTCTTT. This gives the protein CSAPKGEYTEAFF. Filled out from reference TRBV29-1 and TRBJ1-1, the complete variable domain reads SAVISQKPSRDICQRGTSLTIQCQVDSQVTMMFWYRQQPGQSLTLIATANQGSEATYESGFVIDKFPISRPNLTFSTLTVSNMSPEDSSIYLCSAPKGEYTEAFFGQGTRLTVV.

V gene TRBV19 combines with J gene TRBJ2-5; 9 positions match TRBD1. Germline V gives CDR1 LNHDA, CDR2 SQIVND (reference sequence). V trimming: 6 bases; J trimming: 4 bases; junction bases outside the gene matches: 6. This CDR3 is built from 14 residues. The CDR3 spells CASSQQTGGETQYF. CDR3 DNA sequence: TGTGCCAGTAGCCAGCAGACAGGGGGAGAGACCCAGTACTTC.